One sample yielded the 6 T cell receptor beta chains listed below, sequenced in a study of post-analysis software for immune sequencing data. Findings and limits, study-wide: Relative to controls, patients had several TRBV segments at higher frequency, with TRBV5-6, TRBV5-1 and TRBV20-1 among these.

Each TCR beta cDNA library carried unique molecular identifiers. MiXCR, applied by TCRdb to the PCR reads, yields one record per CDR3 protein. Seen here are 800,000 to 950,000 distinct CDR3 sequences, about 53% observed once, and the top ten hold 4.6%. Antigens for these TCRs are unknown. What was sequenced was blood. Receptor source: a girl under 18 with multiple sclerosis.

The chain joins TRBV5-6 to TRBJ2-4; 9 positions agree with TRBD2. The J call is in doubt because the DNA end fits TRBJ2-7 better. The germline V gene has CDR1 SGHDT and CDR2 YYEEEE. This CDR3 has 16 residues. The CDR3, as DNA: TGTGCCAGCAGCGGCGACCCCAGCGGGGGGCCTTACGAGCAGTACTTC. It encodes CASSGDPSGGPYEQYF.

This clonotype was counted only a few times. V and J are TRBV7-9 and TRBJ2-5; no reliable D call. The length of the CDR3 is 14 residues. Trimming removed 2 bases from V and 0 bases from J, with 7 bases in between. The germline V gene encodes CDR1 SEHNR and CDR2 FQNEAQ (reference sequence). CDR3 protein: CASSLSQYQETQYF. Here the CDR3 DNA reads TGTGCCAGCAGCTTATCACAGTACCAAGAGACCCAGTACTTC.

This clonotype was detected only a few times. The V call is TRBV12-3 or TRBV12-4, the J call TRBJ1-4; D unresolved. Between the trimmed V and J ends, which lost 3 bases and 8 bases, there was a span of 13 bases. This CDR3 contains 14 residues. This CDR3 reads CASSFKGMEEKLFF. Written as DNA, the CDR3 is TGTGCCAGCAGTTTTAAAGGGATGGAGGAAAAACTGTTTTTT.

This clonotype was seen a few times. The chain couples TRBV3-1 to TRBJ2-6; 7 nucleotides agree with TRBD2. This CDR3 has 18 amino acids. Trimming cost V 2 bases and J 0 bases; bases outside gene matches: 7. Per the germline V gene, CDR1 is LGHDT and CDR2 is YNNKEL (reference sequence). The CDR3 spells CASSQRGVTLSGANVLTF. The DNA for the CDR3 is TGTGCCAGCAGCCAACGGGGGGTAACTCTCTCTGGGGCCAACGTCCTGACTTTC.

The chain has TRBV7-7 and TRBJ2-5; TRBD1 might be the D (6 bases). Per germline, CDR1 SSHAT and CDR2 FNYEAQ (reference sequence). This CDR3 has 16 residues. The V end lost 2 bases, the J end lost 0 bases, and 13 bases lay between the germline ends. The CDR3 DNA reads TGTGCCAGCAGCTTACTGGCAGGGGCGCACCAAGAGACCCAGTACTTC. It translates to CASSLLAGAHQETQYF.

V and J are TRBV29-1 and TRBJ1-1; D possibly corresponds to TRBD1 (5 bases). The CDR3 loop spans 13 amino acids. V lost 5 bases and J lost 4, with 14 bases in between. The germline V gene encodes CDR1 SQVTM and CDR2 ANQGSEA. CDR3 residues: CSVRGRLFTEAFF. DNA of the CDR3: TGCAGCGTTAGGGGACGGTTGTTCACTGAAGCTTTCTTT.